This TCR beta chain was obtained from a study of regulatory T cells in long-lasting Graves disease (dated by TCRdb to 2020 to 2023). As for the study more broadly: To count as having persistent Graves' disease, a patient had to have received antithyroid drug treatment for over 5 years with TSH receptor autoantibodies remaining persistently positive. A total of approximately 35 samples underwent TCR sequencing: about 13 from persistent and around 20 from newly diagnosed Graves' disease patients. The study was conducted in China and was registered as a clinical trial. Patients with persistent Graves' disease were compared with patients with newly diagnosed Graves' disease using TCR sequencing and RNA sequencing of peripheral blood. On average, persistent Graves' disease patients in the clinical cohort had been on antithyroid drugs for around 9.5 years.

Broader findings and caveats from the paper: A larger number of public clonotypes was shared among persistent patients (under 3,000) than among newly diagnosed patients (around 970). Sequencing and analysis were restricted to the TCR beta chain. As a limitation, the authors acknowledged that the small sample size may reduce accuracy. Peripheral blood alone was examined, since thyroid tissue, which constituted the primary lesion, could not be accessed. Persistent Graves' disease patients showed lower TCR Shannon entropy and fewer highly expanded clones than newly diagnosed patients, suggesting clonal expansion. Preferential use of TRBV28, TRBJ1-2 and TRBJ2-5 was observed in persistent disease, whereas TRBV20-1 and TRBJ2-1 were favored in newly diagnosed disease.

For CDR1 and CDR2, the germline V gene (reference sequence) lists GTSNPN and SVGIG. The CDR3 spans 15 residues, from the cysteine through the phenylalanine. Only the CDR3 DNA stays, 45 bases, in frame from base 1. V is cut by 1 base and J by 6 bases, and the space between the germline ends is 18 bases. Explained via the paper, the time point label denotes: persistent/refractory GD, antithyroid drugs over 5 years with positive TRAb. For both TCR sequencing and RNA sequencing, RNA was extracted from PBMCs using TRIzol. The diagnosis of Graves' disease was made according to American Thyroid Association guidelines. Patients were recruited from an endocrinology department in Xi'an, China. Each patient gave 7.5 to 10 milliliters of peripheral blood, collected in an EDTA anticoagulant tube. Ficoll Paque Plus density gradient separation was used to isolate PBMCs, and no additional T cell sorting was done. An Agilent 2100 Bioanalyzer and agarose gel were used to assess RNA quality, and a NanoDrop 2000 was used to measure RNA concentration.

This clonotype was detected a few times. The specificity of this receptor is unknown. Within one base of it there is no much larger clone, and no base qualities were kept. The library was generated by multiplex PCR. The sequencer listed for this sample is Illumina HiSeq 4000. To build TCR beta libraries, CDR3 regions were amplified by Arm-PCR using iRepertoire HTBI primers. Before sequencing, the PCR products went through gel purification. The authors' pipeline ran thus. A total of 60 to 80 TRBV and approximately 15 TRBJ segments were identified across samples and were used for gene usage analysis of CDR3 amino acid clonotypes. Filtered high-quality paired reads were merged into contigs using COPE and FqMerger. BLAST was used to align contigs to the IMGT TRBV, TRBD and TRBJ reference genes, and CDR3 was defined following IMGT. Any clonotype with a frequency above 0.1% was counted as a highly expanded clone. Shannon entropy was used to measure repertoire diversity, and the Gini coefficient was used to measure V-J evenness. Clonotypes shared by more than one individual were considered public. TCRdb trimmed public reads at Q25 via fastp, called clones via MiXCR and kept in-frame beta chains. Entries that share a CDR3 protein sequence are merged under the most common genes and DNA. These V and J calls originate from TCRdb's pipeline instead of the authors' own analysis. The sample profile shows some 370,000 distinct CDR3 sequences; roughly 24% of them were found once. The ten largest clones represent around 30% of the sample.

This sequence originates from a woman between 35 and 50 years old with Graves disease. Donor details come from another sample of the same person, matched by shared clones. The sample consisted of peripheral blood mononuclear cells (PBMCs), taken when the disease was refractory, from a patient treated with antithyroid drugs. In this chain, TRBV30 is recombined with TRBJ2-5, and TRBD2 may be the D gene, going by 5 matching bases. The encoded CDR3 is CAWSAERTGKKTQYF. The sequence in DNA is TGTGCCTGGAGTGCCGAGAGGACTGGGAAGAAGACCCAGTACTTC.